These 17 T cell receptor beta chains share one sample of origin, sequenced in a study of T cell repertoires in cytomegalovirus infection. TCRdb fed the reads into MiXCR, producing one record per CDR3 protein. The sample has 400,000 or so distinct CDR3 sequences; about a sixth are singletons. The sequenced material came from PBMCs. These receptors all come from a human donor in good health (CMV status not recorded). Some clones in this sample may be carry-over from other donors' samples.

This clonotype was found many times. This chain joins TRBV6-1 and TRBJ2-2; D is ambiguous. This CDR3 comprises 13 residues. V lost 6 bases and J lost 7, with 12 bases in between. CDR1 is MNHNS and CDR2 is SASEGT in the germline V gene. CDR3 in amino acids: CASSLLLDGELFF. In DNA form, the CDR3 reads TGTGCCAGCAGCCTACTGTTAGACGGGGAGCTGTTTTTT.

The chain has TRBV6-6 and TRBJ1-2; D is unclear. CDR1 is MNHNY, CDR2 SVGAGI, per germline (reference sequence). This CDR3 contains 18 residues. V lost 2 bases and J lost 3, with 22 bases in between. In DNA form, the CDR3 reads TGTGCCAGCAGTTACGGCGGAGCCCCCAGATATTCGGACTATGGCTACACCTTC. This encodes CASSYGGAPRYSDYGYTF.

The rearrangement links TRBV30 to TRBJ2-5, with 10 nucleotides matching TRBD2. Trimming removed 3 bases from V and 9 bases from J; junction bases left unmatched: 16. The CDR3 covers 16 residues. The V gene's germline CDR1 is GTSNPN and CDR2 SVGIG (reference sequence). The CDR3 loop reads CAWSLPYTSGAGAQYF. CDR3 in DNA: TGTGCCTGGAGCCTCCCCTATACTAGCGGGGCAGGGGCCCAGTACTTC.

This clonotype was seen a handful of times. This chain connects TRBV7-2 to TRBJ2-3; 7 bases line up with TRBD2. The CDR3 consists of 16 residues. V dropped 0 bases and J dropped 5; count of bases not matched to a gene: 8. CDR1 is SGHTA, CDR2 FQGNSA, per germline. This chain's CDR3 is CASSLALSGAGDTQYF. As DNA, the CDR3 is TGTGCCAGCAGCTTAGCGTTGAGCGGGGCCGGAGATACGCAGTATTTT.

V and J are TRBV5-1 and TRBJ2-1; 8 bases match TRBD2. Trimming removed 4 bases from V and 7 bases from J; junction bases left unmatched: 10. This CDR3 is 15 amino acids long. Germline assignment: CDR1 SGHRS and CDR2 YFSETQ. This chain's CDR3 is CASSQSGSFGNEQFF. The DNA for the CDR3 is TGCGCCAGCAGCCAAAGCGGGAGTTTTGGTAATGAGCAGTTCTTC.

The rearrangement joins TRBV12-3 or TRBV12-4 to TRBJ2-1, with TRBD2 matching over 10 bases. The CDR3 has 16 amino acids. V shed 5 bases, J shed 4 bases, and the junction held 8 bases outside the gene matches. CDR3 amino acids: CASSPAGGPGYNEQFF. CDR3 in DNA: TGTGCCAGCAGTCCAGCGGGAGGGCCAGGGTACAATGAGCAGTTCTTC.

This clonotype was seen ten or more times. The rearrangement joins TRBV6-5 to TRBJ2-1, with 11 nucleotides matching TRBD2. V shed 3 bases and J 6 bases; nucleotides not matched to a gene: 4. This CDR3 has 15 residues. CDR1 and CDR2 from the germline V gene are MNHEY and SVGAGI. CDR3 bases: TGTGCCAGCAGTTATACTAGCGGGGGCCCCAATGAGCAGTTCTTC. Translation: CASSYTSGGPNEQFF.

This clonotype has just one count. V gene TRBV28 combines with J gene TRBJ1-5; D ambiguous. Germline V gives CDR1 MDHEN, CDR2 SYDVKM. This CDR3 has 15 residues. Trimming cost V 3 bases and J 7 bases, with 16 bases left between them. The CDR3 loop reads CASSFLQGGGQPQHF. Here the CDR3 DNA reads TGTGCCAGCAGTTTCTTGCAAGGCGGTGGCCAGCCCCAGCATTTT.

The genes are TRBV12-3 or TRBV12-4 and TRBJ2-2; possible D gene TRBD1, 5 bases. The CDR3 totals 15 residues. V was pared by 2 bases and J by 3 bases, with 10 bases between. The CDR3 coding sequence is TGTGCCAGCAGTTTAAGGCAGGGTTACACCGGGGAGCTGTTTTTT. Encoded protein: CASSLRQGYTGELFF.

The CDR3 here is CASSLVQGLWYGYTF. The DNA for the CDR3 is TGTGCCAGCAGCTTGGTACAGGGGCTATGGTATGGCTACACCTTC. The rearrangement uses TRBV5-5 and TRBJ1-2; TRBD1 matches at 7 bases. The CDR3 length is 15 residues. V trimming: 0 bases; J trimming: 5 bases; junction bases outside the gene matches: 7. CDR1 SGHKS and CDR2 YYEKEE come from the germline V gene (reference sequence).

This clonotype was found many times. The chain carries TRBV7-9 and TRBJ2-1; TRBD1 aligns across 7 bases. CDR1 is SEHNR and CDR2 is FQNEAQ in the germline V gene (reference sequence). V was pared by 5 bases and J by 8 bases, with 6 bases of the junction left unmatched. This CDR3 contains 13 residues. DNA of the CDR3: TGTGCCAGCAGCACGACAGGGTCCGATGAGCAGTTCTTC. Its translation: CASSTTGSDEQFF.

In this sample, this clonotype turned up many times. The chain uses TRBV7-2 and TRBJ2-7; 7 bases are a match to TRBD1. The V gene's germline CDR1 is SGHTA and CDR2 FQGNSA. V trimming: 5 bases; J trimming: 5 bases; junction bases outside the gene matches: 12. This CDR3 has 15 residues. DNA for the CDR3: TGTGCCAGCAGCCTGGACCGGACAGGCCGCCACGAGCAGTACTTC. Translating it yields CASSLDRTGRHEQYF.

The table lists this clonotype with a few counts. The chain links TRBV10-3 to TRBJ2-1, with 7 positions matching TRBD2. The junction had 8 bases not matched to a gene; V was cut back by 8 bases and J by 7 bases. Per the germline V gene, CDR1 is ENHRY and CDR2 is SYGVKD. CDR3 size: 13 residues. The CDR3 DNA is TGTGCCATCCAACTAGCGAGTAGGAATGAGCAGTTCTTC. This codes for CAIQLASRNEQFF.

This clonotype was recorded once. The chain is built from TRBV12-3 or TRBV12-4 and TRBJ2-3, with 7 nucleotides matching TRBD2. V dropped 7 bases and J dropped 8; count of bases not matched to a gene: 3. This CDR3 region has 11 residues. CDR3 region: CASKSGGTQYF. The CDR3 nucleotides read TGTGCCAGCAAATCGGGGGGTACGCAGTATTTT.

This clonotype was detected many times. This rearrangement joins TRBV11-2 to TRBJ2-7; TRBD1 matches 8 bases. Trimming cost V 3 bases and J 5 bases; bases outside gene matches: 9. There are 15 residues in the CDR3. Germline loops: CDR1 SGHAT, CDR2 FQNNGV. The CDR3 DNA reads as TGTGCCAGCAGCTTTGGACAGGGTATGCGGAACGAGCAGTACGTC. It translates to CASSFGQGMRNEQYV.

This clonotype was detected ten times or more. Here the CDR3 reads CASSPRWEVPYNEQFF. In DNA form, the CDR3 reads TGTGCCAGCAGTCCCAGGTGGGAGGTCCCGTACAATGAGCAGTTCTTC. The J gene is TRBJ2-1, the V gene TRBV6-2 or TRBV6-3; perhaps TRBD2 as D (6 bases). Germline values: CDR1 MNHEY, CDR2 SVGEGT. With 5 bases removed from V and 4 bases from J, the gap between germline ends came to 18 bases. The length of the CDR3 is 16 residues.

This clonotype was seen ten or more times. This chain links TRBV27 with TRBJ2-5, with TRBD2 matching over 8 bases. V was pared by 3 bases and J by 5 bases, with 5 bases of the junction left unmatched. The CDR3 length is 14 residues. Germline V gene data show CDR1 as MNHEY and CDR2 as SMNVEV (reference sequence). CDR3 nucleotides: TGTGCCAGCAGTTTGGCGGGGACTAGGGAGACCCAGTACTTC. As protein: CASSLAGTRETQYF.